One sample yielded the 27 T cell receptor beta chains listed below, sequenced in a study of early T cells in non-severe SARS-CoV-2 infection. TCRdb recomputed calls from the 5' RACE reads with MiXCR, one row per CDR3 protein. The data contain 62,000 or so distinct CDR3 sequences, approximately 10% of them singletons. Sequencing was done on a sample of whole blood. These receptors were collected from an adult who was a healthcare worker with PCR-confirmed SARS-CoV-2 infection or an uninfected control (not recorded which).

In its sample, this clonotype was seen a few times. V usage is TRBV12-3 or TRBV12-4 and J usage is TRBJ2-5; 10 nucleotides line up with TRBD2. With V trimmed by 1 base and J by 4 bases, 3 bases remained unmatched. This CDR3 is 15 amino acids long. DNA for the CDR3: TGTGCCAGCAGTTTAGTTAGCGGGGGGTTAGAGACCCAGTACTTC. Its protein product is CASSLVSGGLETQYF.

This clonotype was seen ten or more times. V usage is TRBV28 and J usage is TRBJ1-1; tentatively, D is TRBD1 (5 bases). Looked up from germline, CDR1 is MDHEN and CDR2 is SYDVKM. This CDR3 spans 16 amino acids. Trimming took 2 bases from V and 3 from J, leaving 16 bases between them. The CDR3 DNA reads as TGTGCCAGCAGTTTAATTGATAGGGGAGGGGACACTGAAGCTTTCTTT. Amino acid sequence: CASSLIDRGGDTEAFF.

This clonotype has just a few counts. The CDR3: CASSLARGDKAFF. The CDR3 coding sequence is TGTGCCAGCAGCTTAGCCAGGGGGGACAAAGCTTTCTTT. The chain uses TRBV7-9 and TRBJ1-1; 7 nucleotides align to TRBD1. V was clipped by 0 bases and J by 9 bases; unmatched bases: 4. The CDR3 has 13 residues. Germline V lookup: CDR1 SEHNR, CDR2 FQNEAQ (reference sequence).

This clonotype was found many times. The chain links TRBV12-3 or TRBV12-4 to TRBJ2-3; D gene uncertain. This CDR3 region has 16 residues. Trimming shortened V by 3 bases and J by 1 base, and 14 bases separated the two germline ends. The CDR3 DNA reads TGTGCCAGCAGTTTCCTGAGGCGGCCACGCACAGATACGCAGTATTTT. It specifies CASSFLRRPRTDTQYF.

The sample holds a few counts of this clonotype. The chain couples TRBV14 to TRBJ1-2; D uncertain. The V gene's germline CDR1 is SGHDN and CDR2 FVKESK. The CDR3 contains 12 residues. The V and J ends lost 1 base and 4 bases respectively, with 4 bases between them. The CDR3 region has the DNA TGTGCCAGCAGCCAAGCCAGCTATGGCTACACCTTC. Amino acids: CASSQASYGYTF.

The CDR3 region has the DNA TGTGCCAGCAGCCGACGGCCGTACGAGCAGTACGTC. It specifies CASSRRPYEQYV. The chain couples TRBV7-9 to TRBJ2-7; D call uncertain. With 5 bases removed from V and 4 bases from J, the gap between germline ends came to 9 bases. The CDR3 is 12 amino acids. Germline CDR1 is SEHNR and CDR2 is FQNEAQ (reference sequence).

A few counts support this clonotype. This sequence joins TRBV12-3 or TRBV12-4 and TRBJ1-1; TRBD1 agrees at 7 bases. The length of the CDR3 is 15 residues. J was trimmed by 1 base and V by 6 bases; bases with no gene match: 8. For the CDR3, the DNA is TGTGCCAGCAGGTCCAGAGGGACAGCGAACACTGAAGCTTTCTTT. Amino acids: CASRSRGTANTEAFF.

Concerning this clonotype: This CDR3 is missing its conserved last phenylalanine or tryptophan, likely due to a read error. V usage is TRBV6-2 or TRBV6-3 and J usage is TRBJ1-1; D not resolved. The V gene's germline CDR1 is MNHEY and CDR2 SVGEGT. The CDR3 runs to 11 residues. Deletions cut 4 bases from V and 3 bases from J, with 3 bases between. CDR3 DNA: TGTGCCAGCAGTTTCCACACTGAAGCTTTCTAT. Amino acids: CASSFHTEAFY.

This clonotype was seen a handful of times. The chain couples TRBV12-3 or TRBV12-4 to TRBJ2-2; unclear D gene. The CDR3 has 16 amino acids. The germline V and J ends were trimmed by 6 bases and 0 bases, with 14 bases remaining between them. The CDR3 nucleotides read TGTGCCAGCAGGTCGACGGAGTACGCGAACACCGGGGAGCTGTTTTTT. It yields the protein CASRSTEYANTGELFF.

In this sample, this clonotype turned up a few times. The CDR3 DNA sequence: TGCGCCAGCAGCGGGACAGAGGGAAACACCATATATTTT. Its translation: CASSGTEGNTIYF. This chain connects TRBV5-1 to TRBJ1-3, with 7 bases aligning to TRBD1. This CDR3 is 13 amino acids long. Germline V gene lookup returns CDR1 SGHRS and CDR2 YFSETQ. The V and J ends lost 4 bases and 4 bases, in that order; junction bases with no gene match: 2.

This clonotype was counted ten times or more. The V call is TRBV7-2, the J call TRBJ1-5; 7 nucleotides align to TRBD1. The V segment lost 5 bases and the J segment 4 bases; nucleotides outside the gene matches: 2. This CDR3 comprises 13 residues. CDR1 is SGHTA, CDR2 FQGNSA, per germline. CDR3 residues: CASSGQENQPQHF. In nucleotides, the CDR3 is TGTGCCAGCAGCGGACAGGAGAATCAGCCCCAGCATTTT.

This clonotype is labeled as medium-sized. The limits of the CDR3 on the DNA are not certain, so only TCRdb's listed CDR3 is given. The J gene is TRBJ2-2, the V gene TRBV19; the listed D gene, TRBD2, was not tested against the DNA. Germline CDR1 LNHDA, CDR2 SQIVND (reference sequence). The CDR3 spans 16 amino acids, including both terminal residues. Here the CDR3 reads CASINVAGGNTGELFF.

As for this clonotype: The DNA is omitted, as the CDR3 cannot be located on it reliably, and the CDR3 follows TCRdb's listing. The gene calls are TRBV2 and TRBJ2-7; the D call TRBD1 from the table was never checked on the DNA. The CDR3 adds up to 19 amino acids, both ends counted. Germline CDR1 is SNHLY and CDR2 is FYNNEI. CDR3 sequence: CASILGTIKGRMRPYEQYV.

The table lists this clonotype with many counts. The DNA for the CDR3 is TGTGCCAGCAGCCGGGACCTTACCGGGGAGCTGTTTTTT. This sequence encodes CASSRDLTGELFF. V and J are TRBV7-6 and TRBJ2-2, with D perhaps TRBD1 or TRBD2 (5 bases each). From germline, CDR1 is SGHVS and CDR2 FNYEAQ. Trimming shortened V by 5 bases and J by 5 bases, and 9 bases separated the two germline ends. There are 13 residues in the CDR3.

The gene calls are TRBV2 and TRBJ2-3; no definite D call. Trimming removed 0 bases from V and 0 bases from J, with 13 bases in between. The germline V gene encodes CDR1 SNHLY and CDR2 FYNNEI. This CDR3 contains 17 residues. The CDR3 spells CASSEAPVRASTDTQYF. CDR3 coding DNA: TGTGCCAGCAGTGAAGCGCCGGTTAGGGCCAGCACAGATACGCAGTATTTT.

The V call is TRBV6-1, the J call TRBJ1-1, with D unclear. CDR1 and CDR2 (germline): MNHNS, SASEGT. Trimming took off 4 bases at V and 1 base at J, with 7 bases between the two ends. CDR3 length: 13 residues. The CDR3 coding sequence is TGTGCCAGCAGTGGAGTCGCGAACACTGAAGCTTTCTTT. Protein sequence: CASSGVANTEAFF.

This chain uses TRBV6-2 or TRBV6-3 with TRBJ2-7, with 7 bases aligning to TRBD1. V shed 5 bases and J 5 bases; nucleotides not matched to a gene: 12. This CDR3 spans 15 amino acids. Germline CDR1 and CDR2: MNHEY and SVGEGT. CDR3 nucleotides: TGTGCCAGCAGTCGACCAAACAGGGGTGCCCACGAGCAGTACGTC. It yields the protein CASSRPNRGAHEQYV.

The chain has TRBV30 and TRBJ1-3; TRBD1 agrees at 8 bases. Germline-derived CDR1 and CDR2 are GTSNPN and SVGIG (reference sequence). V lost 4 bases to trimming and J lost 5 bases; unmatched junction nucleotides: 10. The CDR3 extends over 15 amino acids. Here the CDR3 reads CAWTRTGYFRNTIYF. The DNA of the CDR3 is TGTGCCTGGACCAGGACAGGGTATTTTCGAAACACCATATATTTT.

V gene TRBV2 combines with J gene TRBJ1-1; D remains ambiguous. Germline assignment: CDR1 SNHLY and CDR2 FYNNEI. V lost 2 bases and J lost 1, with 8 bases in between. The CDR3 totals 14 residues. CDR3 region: CASSEWSENTEAFF. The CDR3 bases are TGTGCCAGCAGTGAATGGTCAGAGAACACTGAAGCTTTCTTT.

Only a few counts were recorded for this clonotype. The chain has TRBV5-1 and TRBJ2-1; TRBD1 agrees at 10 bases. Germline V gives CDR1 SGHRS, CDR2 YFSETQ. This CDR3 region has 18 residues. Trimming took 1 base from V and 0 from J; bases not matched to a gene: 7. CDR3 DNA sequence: TGCGCCAGCAGCTTGCTAGACAGGGGGCCATCCTCCTACAATGAGCAGTTCTTC. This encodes CASSLLDRGPSSYNEQFF.

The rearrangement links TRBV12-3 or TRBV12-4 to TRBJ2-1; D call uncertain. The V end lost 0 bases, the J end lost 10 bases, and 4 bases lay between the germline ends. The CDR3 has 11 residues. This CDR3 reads CASSLAVEQFF. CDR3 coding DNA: TGTGCCAGCAGTTTAGCCGTGGAGCAGTTCTTC.

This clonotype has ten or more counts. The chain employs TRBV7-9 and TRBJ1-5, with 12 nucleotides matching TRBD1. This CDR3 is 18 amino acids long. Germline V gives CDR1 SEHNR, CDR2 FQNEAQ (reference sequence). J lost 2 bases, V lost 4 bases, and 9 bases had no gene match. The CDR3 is CASSSGTGGLVGNQPQHF. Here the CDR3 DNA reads TGTGCCAGCAGCTCCGGGACAGGGGGCTTGGTCGGCAATCAGCCCCAGCATTTT.

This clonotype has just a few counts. The CDR3 here is CSANLAGGPSNEQFF. CDR3 in DNA: TGCAGTGCTAACCTAGCGGGGGGGCCGAGTAATGAGCAGTTCTTC. This chain connects TRBV20-1 to TRBJ2-1; 12 positions match TRBD2. Germline CDR1 DFQATT, CDR2 SNEGSKA (reference sequence). V trimming: 4 bases; J trimming: 7 bases; junction bases outside the gene matches: 8. The CDR3 has 15 residues.

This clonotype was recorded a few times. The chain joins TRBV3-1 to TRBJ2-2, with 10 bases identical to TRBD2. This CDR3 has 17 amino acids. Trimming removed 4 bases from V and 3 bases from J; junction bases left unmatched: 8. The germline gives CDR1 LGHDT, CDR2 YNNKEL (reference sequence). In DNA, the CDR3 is TGTGCCAGCAGCCCTGGGCCACTAGCGGGGTACACCGGGGAGCTGTTTTTT. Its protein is CASSPGPLAGYTGELFF.

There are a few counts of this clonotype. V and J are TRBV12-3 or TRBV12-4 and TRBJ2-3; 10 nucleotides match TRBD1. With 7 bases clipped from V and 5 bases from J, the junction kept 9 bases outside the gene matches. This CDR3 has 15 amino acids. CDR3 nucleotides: TGTGCCAGCAATAAGGACAGGGGGGACGGAGATACGCAGTATTTT. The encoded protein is CASNKDRGDGDTQYF.

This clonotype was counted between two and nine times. The DNA for the CDR3 is TGTGCCAGCAGTGATACGACTACCGCAGATACGCAGTATTTT. This codes for CASSDTTTADTQYF. The chain has TRBV2 and TRBJ2-3, with D possibly matching TRBD2 (5 bases). V was trimmed by 3 bases and J by 4 bases, leaving 11 bases between them. The CDR3 is made up of 14 amino acids. Germline CDR1 reads SNHLY; CDR2 reads FYNNEI.

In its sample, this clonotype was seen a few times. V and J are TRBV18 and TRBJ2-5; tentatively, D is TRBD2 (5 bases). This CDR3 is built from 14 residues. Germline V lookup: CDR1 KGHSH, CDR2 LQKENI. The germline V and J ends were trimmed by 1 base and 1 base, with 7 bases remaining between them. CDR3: CASSPRGSQETQYF. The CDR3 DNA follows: TGTGCCAGCTCACCACGTGGGAGCCAAGAGACCCAGTACTTC.